The TCR beta chain described here comes from a study of T cell responses to AZD1222 COVID-19 vaccine. Second doses that came at about 4 or about 12 weeks were put together. Study-level findings and limits: Rises in breadth and depth of Spike-specific TCRs came after two AZD1222 doses. Only 5 or 6 individuals given AZD1222 were seropositive at baseline. Possibly, clonal diversity was underestimated; donors were largely white British and included more females.

About this clone itself: Antigen specificity is unknown.

Clones were read by immunoSEQ multiplex PCR, and TCRdb kept only the in-frame ones, dropping some. The sample has about 110,000 clones, 89% seen once. The J segment lost 3 bases and the V segment lost 11 bases, leaving 9 bases of the junction unmatched. The germline CDR1 and CDR2 sequences are SGHVS and FQNEAQ. The CDR3 covers 14 residues. The TCR sequence derives from an adult who received the AZD1222 COVID-19 vaccine. Sequenced here: peripheral blood, sampled 28 days after the second AZD1222 dose. V and J are TRBV7-8 and TRBJ2-1; 8 positions match TRBD2. The chain's CDR3 is CAAQRSGIYNEQFF. CDR3 nucleotide sequence: TGTGCCGCGCAACGTAGCGGGATCTACAATGAGCAGTTCTTC.